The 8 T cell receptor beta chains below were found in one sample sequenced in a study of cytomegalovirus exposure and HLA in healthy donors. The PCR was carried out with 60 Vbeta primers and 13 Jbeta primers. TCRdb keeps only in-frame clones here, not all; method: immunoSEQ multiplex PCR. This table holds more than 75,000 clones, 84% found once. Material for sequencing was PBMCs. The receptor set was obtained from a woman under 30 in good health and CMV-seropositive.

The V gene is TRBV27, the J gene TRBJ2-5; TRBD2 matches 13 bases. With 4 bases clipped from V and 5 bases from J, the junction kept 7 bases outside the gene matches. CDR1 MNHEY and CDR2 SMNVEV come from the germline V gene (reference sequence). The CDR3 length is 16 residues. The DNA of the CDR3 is TGTGCCAGCAGTTGGCGGACTAGCGGGAGTTTTGAGACCCAGTACTTC. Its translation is CASSWRTSGSFETQYF.

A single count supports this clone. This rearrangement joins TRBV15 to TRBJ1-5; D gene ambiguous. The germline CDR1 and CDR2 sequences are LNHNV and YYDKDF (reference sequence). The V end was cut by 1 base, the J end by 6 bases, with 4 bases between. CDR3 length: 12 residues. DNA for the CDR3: TGTGCCACCAGCAGAGGTCGTCAGCCCCAGCATTTT. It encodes CATSRGRQPQHF.

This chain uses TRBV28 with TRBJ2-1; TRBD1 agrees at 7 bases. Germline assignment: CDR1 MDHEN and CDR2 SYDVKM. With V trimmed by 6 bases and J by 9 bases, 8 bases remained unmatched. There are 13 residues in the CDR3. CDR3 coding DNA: TGTGCCAGCAGCCACAGGGGAGTCCTTGAGCAGTTCTTC. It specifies CASSHRGVLEQFF.

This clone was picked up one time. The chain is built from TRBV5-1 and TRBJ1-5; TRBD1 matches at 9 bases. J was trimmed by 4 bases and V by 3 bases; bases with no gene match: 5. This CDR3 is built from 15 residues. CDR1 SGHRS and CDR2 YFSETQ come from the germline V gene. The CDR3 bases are TGCGCCAGCAGCTGGGGGACAGGGAATAATCAGCCCCAGCATTTT. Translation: CASSWGTGNNQPQHF.

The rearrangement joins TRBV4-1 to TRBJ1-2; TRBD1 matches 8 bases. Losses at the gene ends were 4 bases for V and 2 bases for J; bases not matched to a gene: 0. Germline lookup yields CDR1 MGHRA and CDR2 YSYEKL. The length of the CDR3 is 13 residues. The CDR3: CASSRDRNYGYTF. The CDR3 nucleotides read TGCGCCAGCAGCCGGGACAGGAACTATGGCTACACCTTC.

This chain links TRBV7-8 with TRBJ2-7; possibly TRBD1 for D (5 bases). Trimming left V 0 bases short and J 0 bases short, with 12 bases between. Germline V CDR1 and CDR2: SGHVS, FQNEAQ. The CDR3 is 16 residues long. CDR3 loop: CASSLATVMSSYEQYF. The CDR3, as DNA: TGTGCCAGCAGCTTAGCGACAGTGATGAGCTCCTACGAGCAGTACTTC.

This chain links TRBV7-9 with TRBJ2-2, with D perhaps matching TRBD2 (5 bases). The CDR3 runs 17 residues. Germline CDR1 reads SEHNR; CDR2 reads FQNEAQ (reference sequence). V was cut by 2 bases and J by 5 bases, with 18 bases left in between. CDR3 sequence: CASSLPDSRGPTGELFF. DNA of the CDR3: TGTGCCAGCAGCTTACCGGACTCCCGTGGCCCGACCGGGGAGCTGTTTTTT. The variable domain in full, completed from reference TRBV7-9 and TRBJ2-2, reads DTGVSQNPRHKITKRGQNVTFRCDPISEHNRLYWYRQTLGQGPEFLTYFQNEAQLEKSRLLSDRFSAERPKGSFSTLEIQRTEQGDSAMYLCASSLPDSRGPTGELFFGEGSRLTVL.

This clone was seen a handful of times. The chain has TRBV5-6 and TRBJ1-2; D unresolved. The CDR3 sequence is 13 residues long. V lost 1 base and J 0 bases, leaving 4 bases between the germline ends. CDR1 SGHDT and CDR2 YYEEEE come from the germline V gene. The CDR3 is CASSLTANYGYTF. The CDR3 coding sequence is TGTGCCAGCAGCTTGACAGCTAACTATGGCTACACCTTC.